Listed below are T cell receptor beta chains from one sample, sequenced in a study of CD8 T cells in Susac syndrome. TCRdb used MiXCR to reprocess the immunoSEQ multiplex PCR reads, holding one entry per CDR3 protein. This table holds some 130,000 distinct CDR3 sequences, around 94% found once. Sequences were obtained from CD4+ T cells from PBMCs. Receptors were obtained from a human donor with multiple sclerosis. CDR3s include the opening cysteine and the closing phenylalanine or tryptophan. Each record gives: J gene, V gene, D gene, clone size, CDR3 DNA, CDR3 protein. D genes are given only for firm matches. Clone size is shown for a subset of rows, as once, few, many or a class of expanded clone.

TRBJ2-7,TRBV5-6,.,once,TGTGCCAGCAGCTCCCTCGAGTATAGGGTCACCTACGAGCAGTACTTC,CASSSLEYRVTYEQYF
TRBJ2-5,TRBV24-1,.,.,TGTGCCACCAGTGATGGGGGGCGAGAGACCCAGTACTTC,CATSDGGRETQYF
TRBJ2-7,TRBV19,.,.,TGTGCCAGTAGTCCTAGGACTGGGGGTCCCTCCGAGCAGTACTTC,CASSPRTGGPSEQYF
TRBJ1-2,TRBV4-3,.,.,TGCGCCAGCAGCCAAGATGGGGTTCTTAGCTATGGCTACACCTTC,CASSQDGVLSYGYTF
TRBJ1-2,TRBV6-2/TRBV6-3,TRBD1,.,TGTGCCAGCAGACGACCCGGGACAGGGATCCATGGCTACACCTTC,CASRRPGTGIHGYTF
TRBJ2-7,TRBV2,TRBD2,.,TGTGCCAGTCTGCGGGGGGGGTTAGCGGGTACCTACGAGCAGTACTTC,CASLRGGLAGTYEQYF
TRBJ2-1,TRBV7-2,.,.,TGTGCCAGCAGTCGGACTCTCCGCCCTAACAATGAGCAGTTCTTC,CASSRTLRPNNEQFF
TRBJ1-5,TRBV19,TRBD1,once,TGTGCCAGTGGGAACAGGGGGATACATCAGCCCCAGCATTTT,CASGNRGIHQPQHF
TRBJ1-1,TRBV6-6,.,.,TGTGCCAGCACCCCCCCGGGGGAAGGGGCCACTGAAGCTTTCTTT,CASTPPGEGATEAFF
TRBJ1-1,TRBV2,.,.,TGTGCCAGCAGTGATAGGGGATACACTGAAGCTTTCTTT,CASSDRGYTEAFF
TRBJ1-2,TRBV5-4,TRBD1,.,TGTGCCAGCAGCTTGGGGGCGGCGGGACAGGGGTCCGCCGCCTATGGCTACACCTTC,CASSLGAAGQGSAAYGYTF
TRBJ2-3,TRBV11-2,TRBD1,.,TGTGCCAGCAGCTTCAACAGGGGCGTTACGCATACGCAGTATTTT,CASSFNRGVTHTQYF
TRBJ2-7,TRBV5-1,TRBD2,.,TGCGCCAGCAGCTTGGTAGCGGGGGCCGTAGAGAAAGAGCAGTACTTC,CASSLVAGAVEKEQYF
TRBJ2-1,TRBV15,.,.,TGTGCCACCAGGAGAGAGAGCCGGCAGCACAATGAGCAGTTCTTC,CATRRESRQHNEQFF
TRBJ2-5,TRBV2,TRBD1,once,TGTGCCAGCCGGGACAGCCCATTCCAAGAGACCCAGTACTTC,CASRDSPFQETQYF
TRBJ1-4,TRBV30,.,.,TGTGCCTGGAGTGAAGGTGAAAAACTGTTTTTT,CAWSEGEKLFF
TRBJ2-7,TRBV18,.,.,TGTGCCAGCTCACCACAAGACGGCTACTACGAGCAGTACTTC,CASSPQDGYYEQYF
TRBJ2-4,TRBV19,.,.,TGTGCCAGTAGAGAGAGGGTAACTCCCAACATTCAGTACTTC,CASRERVTPNIQYF
TRBJ1-4,TRBV7-2,.,.,TGTGCCAGCAGCTTAGAGTTCGGCGGACGTATATCCGTCGGAGAAAAACTGTTTTTT,CASSLEFGGRISVGEKLFF
TRBJ2-2,TRBV30,.,.,TGTGCCTGGAGTGGGACAGTCGGGGAGCTGTTTTTT,CAWSGTVGELFF
TRBJ2-2,TRBV13,.,.,TGTGCCAGCAATTACCGGGACGCTAACACCGGGGAGCTGTTTTTT,CASNYRDANTGELFF
TRBJ2-1,TRBV18,.,once,TGTGCCAGCTCTTCTAAGGATGAGCAGTTCTTC,CASSSKDEQFF
TRBJ2-1,TRBV12-3/TRBV12-4,TRBD2,.,TGTGCCAGCAGTTCGATCGGGACTAGCGGGAGTGTGGTGTCGATTAGGCAGTTCTTC,CASSSIGTSGSVVSIRQFF
TRBJ2-3,TRBV6-2/TRBV6-3,TRBD2,.,TGTGCCAGCAGTTACCCGCGCGGGAGGGACGATACGCAGTATTTT,CASSYPRGRDDTQYF